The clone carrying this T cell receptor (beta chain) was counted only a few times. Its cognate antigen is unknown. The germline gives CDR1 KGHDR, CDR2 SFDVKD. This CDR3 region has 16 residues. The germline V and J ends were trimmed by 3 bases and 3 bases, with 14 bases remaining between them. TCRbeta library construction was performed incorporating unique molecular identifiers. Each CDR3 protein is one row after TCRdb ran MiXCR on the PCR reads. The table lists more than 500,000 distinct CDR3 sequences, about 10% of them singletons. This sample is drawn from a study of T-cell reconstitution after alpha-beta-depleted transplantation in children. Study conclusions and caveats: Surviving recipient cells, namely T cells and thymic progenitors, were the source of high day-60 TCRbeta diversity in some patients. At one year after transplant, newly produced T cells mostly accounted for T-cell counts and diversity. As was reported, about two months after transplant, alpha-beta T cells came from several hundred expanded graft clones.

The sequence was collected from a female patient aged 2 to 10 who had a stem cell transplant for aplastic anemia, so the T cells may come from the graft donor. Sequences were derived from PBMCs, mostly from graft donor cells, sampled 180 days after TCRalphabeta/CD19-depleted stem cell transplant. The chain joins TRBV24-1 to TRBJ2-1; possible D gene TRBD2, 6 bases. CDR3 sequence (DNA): TGTGCCACCAGTGATGGGACGGGAGTGTTCTACAATGAGCAGTTCTTC. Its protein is CATSDGTGVFYNEQFF.